The next 25 T cell receptor beta chains were all read from a single sample in a study of T cell clonality in common variable immunodeficiency. Study observations and caveats: Common variable immunodeficiency TCR beta sequences reportedly had fewer deletions and N-nucleotide insertions.

TCRdb's copy holds only in-frame clones and misses some; the assay was immunoSEQ multiplex PCR. The sample presents about 30,000 clones, none singletons. These TCRs' antigens remain unknown. The specimen sequenced was peripheral blood mononuclear cells. These TCRs come from a human donor with common variable immunodeficiency.

This clone was seen a handful of times. The read ends 3 residues before the CDR3 terminus; that terminus is restored from the germline J gene. The chain uses TRBV23-1 and TRBJ2-3; D call uncertain. TRBV23-1 is an ORF for which the function is uncertain. The CDR3 totals 14 residues. V shed 2 bases and J shed 1 base, with 7 bases lying between them. CDR3 amino acids: CASSQPFRTDTQYF. CDR3 DNA, as far as it was read: TGCGCCAGCAGTCAACCGTTTCGCACAGATACG.

As to this clone: The sequenced fragment ends 3 residues before the CDR3 boundary, so the rest is inferred from the germline J gene. This chain joins TRBV5-1 and TRBJ1-1; 9 positions agree with TRBD1. J gave up 5 bases and V 4 bases, and 3 bases lay outside the gene matches. The CDR3 has 13 amino acids. The V gene's germline CDR1 is SGHRS and CDR2 YFSETQ. The CDR3 DNA, read in part, is TGCGCCAGCAGCCGCGGGACAGGGACTGAA. It encodes CASSRGTGTE. The entire CDR3 is CASSRGTGTEAFF.

This clone was detected ten times or more. From the germline J gene comes the end of the CDR3, since the read stops 3 residues before it. The chain is built from TRBV5-1 and TRBJ2-3; TRBD1 aligns across 7 bases. The CDR3 loop spans 13 amino acids. Per the germline V gene, CDR1 is SGHRS and CDR2 is YFSETQ. V was clipped by 6 bases and J by 1 base; unmatched bases: 2. The sequenced part of the CDR3 DNA is TGCGCCAGCACAGACAGGGGCACAGATACG. It encodes CASTDRGTDT. The full-length CDR3 reads as CASTDRGTDTQYF.

As concerns this clone: The read ends 3 residues early relative to the CDR3; the germline J gene fills the gap. The chain recombines TRBV20-1 with TRBJ1-2; weak D call: TRBD1 (5 bases). There are 12 residues in the CDR3. The germline V gene encodes CDR1 DFQATT and CDR2 SNEGSKA (reference sequence). CDR3 region: CSARRGREGYTF. The covered CDR3 bases are TGCAGTGCTAGAAGGGGCAGGGAAGGC.

This clone has a handful of counts. Sequencing ends 3 residues short of the CDR3 end; the germline J gene provides the rest. This chain links TRBV30 with TRBJ1-6, with D maybe TRBD1 (5 bases). This CDR3 region has 15 residues. Trimming stripped 7 bases from V and 2 bases from J, with 15 bases between. Germline V gives CDR1 GTSNPN, CDR2 SVGIG (reference sequence). The CDR3 protein is CASRRGGTYNSPLHF. The CDR3 bases that were read are TGTGCCTCTCGAAGGGGAGGTACCTATAATTCACCC.

This clone appeared a few times. The read stops 3 residues short of the end of the CDR3; the missing end is completed from the germline J gene. The chain is built from TRBV30 and TRBJ1-1, with TRBD1 as a possible D gene (5 bases). The CDR3 totals 13 residues. Germline values: CDR1 GTSNPN, CDR2 SVGIG (reference sequence). Trimming stripped 4 bases from V and 0 bases from J, with 9 bases between. CDR3 bases read: TGTGCCTGGAAGCGACAGATGAACACTGAA. It yields the protein CAWKRQMNTE. Given in full, the CDR3 is CAWKRQMNTEAFF.

Points on this clone: The read finishes 3 residues shy of the CDR3 end, and the germline J gene is used to complete it. The chain links TRBV19 to TRBJ2-5; D call uncertain. The V gene lost 3 bases and the J gene lost 7 bases, with 6 bases spanning the gap. The CDR3 spans 11 residues. Per germline, CDR1 LNHDA and CDR2 SQIVND (reference sequence). Partial CDR3 DNA: TGTGCCAGTAGTATGGCAGGGACC. This encodes CASSMAGT. The entire CDR3 reads CASSMAGTQYF.

As regards this clone: The read ends 3 residues early relative to the CDR3; the germline J gene fills the gap. The rearrangement uses TRBV18 and TRBJ1-1; 7 nucleotides match TRBD1. This CDR3 comprises 15 residues. V trimming: 1 base; J trimming: 4 bases; junction bases outside the gene matches: 6. Germline CDR1 is KGHSH and CDR2 is LQKENI. CDR3 bases read: TGTGCCAGCTCACCACAAAACTACAGGGGCACTGAA. Encoded protein: CASSPQNYRGTE. The full CDR3 protein reads CASSPQNYRGTEAFF.

This clone was picked up many times. The CDR3 end lies 3 residues beyond the end of the read and is filled in from the germline J gene. The chain combines TRBV5-1 with TRBJ1-5, with 9 bases lining up with TRBD1. The germline V gene has CDR1 SGHRS and CDR2 YFSETQ. The CDR3 is 15 amino acids. The V and J ends lost 0 bases and 4 bases, in that order; junction bases with no gene match: 2. The sequenced CDR3 bases are TGCGCCAGCAGCTTGGACAGGGGGCTTAATCAGCCC. Residues: CASSLDRGLNQP. The full-length CDR3 reads as CASSLDRGLNQPQHF.

This clone came up a few times. From the germline J gene comes the end of the CDR3, since the read stops 3 residues before it. The chain couples TRBV7-6 to TRBJ1-2, with D possibly being TRBD1 (5 bases). V was shortened by 4 bases and J by 4 bases, with 13 bases between the two germline ends. CDR3 length equals 14 residues. Per germline, CDR1 SGHVS and CDR2 FNYEAQ. The CDR3 region is CASSSLGRGYGYTF. The sequenced part of the CDR3 DNA is TGTGCCAGCAGCTCCCTCGGGAGGGGCTATGGC.

The DNA read from the CDR3 is TGCAGTGCTAGATCGACTTTAGCGGGGGCCAACTCCTACAATGAG. Its translation is CSARSTLAGANSYNE. The whole CDR3 reads CSARSTLAGANSYNEQFF. The V and J genes are TRBV20-1 and TRBJ2-1; the match to TRBD2 covers 9 bases. The CDR3 end falls 3 residues outside the read, so it is completed with the germline J gene. The length of the CDR3 is 18 residues. Germline trimming cut 2 bases from V and 0 bases from J; bases unmatched to any gene: 11. CDR1 is DFQATT and CDR2 is SNEGSKA in the germline V gene (reference sequence).

There are a few counts of this clone. From the germline J gene comes the end of the CDR3, since the read stops 3 residues before it. This sequence joins TRBV19 and TRBJ1-2; 7 bases fit TRBD1. The CDR3 sequence is 14 residues long. In germline, CDR1 is LNHDA, CDR2 SQIVND (reference sequence). J lost 0 bases, V lost 5 bases, and 3 bases had no gene match. CDR3 region: CASSFQGANYGYTF. The sequenced CDR3 bases are TGTGCCAGTAGTTTTCAGGGGGCTAACTATGGC.

Turning to this clone: The read is 3 residues too short to cover the CDR3 end, so that end is filled in from the germline J gene. The rearrangement links TRBV13 to TRBJ2-5; tentatively, D is TRBD1 (6 bases). Germline V gene lookup returns CDR1 PRHDT and CDR2 FYEKMQ (reference sequence). V was shortened by 0 bases and J by 2 bases, with 10 bases between the two germline ends. This CDR3 region has 15 residues. Here the CDR3 reads CASSLGRQGQETQYF. The DNA read from the CDR3 is TGTGCCAGCAGCTTAGGCCGGCAGGGGCAAGAGACC.

Worth noting for this clone: The CDR3 is cut off 3 residues early in the read; its end comes from the germline J gene. V usage is TRBV6-2 or TRBV6-3 and J usage is TRBJ2-5; maybe TRBD2 (6 bases). The CDR3 is made up of 15 amino acids. Deletions cut 2 bases from V and 4 bases from J, with 14 bases between. Germline CDR1 MNHEY, CDR2 SVGEGT. CDR3 sequence reads: CASSYGLAFVETQYF. Partial CDR3 DNA: TGTGCCAGCAGTTACGGGCTAGCGTTTGTAGAGACC.

This clone was observed at least ten times. From the germline J gene comes the end of the CDR3, since the read stops 3 residues before it. J is TRBJ2-2 and V is TRBV5-1; 10 bases align to TRBD1. The CDR3 has 13 amino acids. Germline values: CDR1 SGHRS, CDR2 YFSETQ. The trim removed 8 bases at V and 6 bases at J, leaving 4 bases unmatched. The CDR3 bases that were read are TGCGCCAGTCGGACAGGGGGTCCCGGGGAG. Amino acid sequence: CASRTGGPGE. The full CDR3 is CASRTGGPGELFF.

There are many counts of this clone. The observed sequence ends 3 residues before the CDR3 terminus, with the missing tail filled in from the germline J gene. The V call is TRBV5-1, the J call TRBJ1-2; TRBD1 matches at 7 bases. The V segment lost 5 bases and the J segment 1 base; nucleotides outside the gene matches: 5. Germline V CDR1 and CDR2: SGHRS, YFSETQ. CDR3 length equals 14 residues. The CDR3 here is CASRRQGDNYGYTF. The sequenced CDR3 bases are TGCGCCAGCAGGAGACAGGGTGATAACTATGGC.

This clone was observed a handful of times. The missing CDR3 end, 3 residues past where the read stops, is filled in from the germline J gene. The rearrangement links TRBV2 to TRBJ2-7; D may be TRBD1 (5 bases). The CDR3 has 12 residues. Trimming removed 6 bases from V and 4 bases from J, with 10 bases in between. Germline V lookup: CDR1 SNHLY, CDR2 FYNNEI. The covered CDR3 bases are TGTGCCAGCAGGACAGCCCCTTACGAG. Its protein product is CASRTAPYE. The whole CDR3 is CASRTAPYEQYF. The entire variable domain, with the rest obtained from reference TRBV2 and TRBJ2-7, is as follows: EPEVTQTPSHQVTQMGQEVILRCVPISNHLYFYWYRQILGQKVEFLVSFYNNEISEKSEIFDDQFSVERPDGSNFTLKIRSTKLEDSAMYFCASRTAPYEQYFGPGTRLTVT.

In the case of this clone: The read halts 3 residues ahead of the CDR3 end, with the missing end drawn from the germline J gene. V is TRBV19 and J is TRBJ2-3, with 9 bases identical to TRBD1. The CDR3 covers 14 residues. With V trimmed by 5 bases and J by 3 bases, 3 bases remained unmatched. Germline values: CDR1 LNHDA, CDR2 SQIVND (reference sequence). CDR3 amino acids: CASSDRGGTDTQYF. CDR3 DNA (partial): TGTGCCAGTAGTGACAGGGGGGGGACAGATACG.

Turning to this clone: Read data end 3 residues before the CDR3 end; the end is taken from the germline J gene. J is TRBJ2-3 and V is TRBV19, with D maybe TRBD2 (6 bases). With 5 bases removed from V and 2 bases from J, the gap between germline ends came to 14 bases. The CDR3 is 15 residues long. Germline CDR1 LNHDA, CDR2 SQIVND (reference sequence). CDR3 region: CASSYQGGPTDTQYF. The CDR3 DNA, read in part, is TGTGCCAGTAGTTATCAGGGAGGTCCCACAGATACG.

As concerns this clone: The read gets to within 3 residues of the CDR3 end, and the germline J gene fills in the rest. The rearrangement joins TRBV19 to TRBJ2-7; 7 bases are shared with TRBD2. CDR1 LNHDA and CDR2 SQIVND come from the germline V gene (reference sequence). J was trimmed by 1 base and V by 4 bases; bases with no gene match: 7. The CDR3 sequence is 15 residues long. Partial CDR3 DNA: TGTGCCAGTAGTACGACTTCGGGGGGATCCTACGAG. Translated: CASSTTSGGSYE. The whole CDR3 sequence reads CASSTTSGGSYEQYF.

Points on this clone: The read ends 3 residues early relative to the CDR3; the germline J gene fills the gap. The chain recombines TRBV7-2 with TRBJ1-1; maybe TRBD1 (5 bases). The CDR3 is 13 residues long. CDR1 is SGHTA and CDR2 is FQGNSA in the germline V gene. Trimming took 5 bases from V and 2 from J, leaving 9 bases between them. The part of the CDR3 DNA that was read is TGTGCCAGCAGCAGCAGGGTTAACACTGAA. Amino acids: CASSSRVNTE. The whole CDR3 region reads CASSSRVNTEAFF.

In its sample, this clone was seen many times. The read halts 3 residues ahead of the CDR3 end, with the missing end drawn from the germline J gene. The gene calls are TRBV7-2 and TRBJ2-3; D is unclear. Deletions cut 3 bases from V and 0 bases from J, with 7 bases between. Germline loops: CDR1 SGHTA, CDR2 FQGNSA. There are 14 residues in the CDR3. The CDR3 sequence is CASSLRPSTDTQYF. The CDR3 DNA, read in part, is TGTGCCAGCAGCTTGAGGCCGAGCACAGATACG.

With respect to this clone: The read comes to an end 3 residues before the CDR3 does, leaving the germline J gene to fill in the end. This chain connects TRBV30 to TRBJ1-5; 8 nucleotides match TRBD1. The trim removed 2 bases at V and 9 bases at J, leaving 15 bases unmatched. Per the germline V gene, CDR1 is GTSNPN and CDR2 is SVGIG (reference sequence). The CDR3 length is 16 residues. Incomplete CDR3 DNA: TGTGCCTGGAGTCCCCGACAGGGGTTAGCGGACCGGCCC. This encodes CAWSPRQGLADRP. The complete CDR3 reads CAWSPRQGLADRPQHF.

With regard to this clone: The read ends 3 residues early relative to the CDR3; the germline J gene fills the gap. J is TRBJ1-2 and V is TRBV11-3; 8 bases are a match to TRBD1. Germline V gene sequence: CDR1 SGHNT, CDR2 YENEEA. The trim removed 5 bases at V and 5 bases at J, leaving 7 bases unmatched. The CDR3 spans 14 residues. CDR3 DNA, as far as it was read: TGTGCCAGCAGCCCCTCGGGACAGGTATATGGC. Translated: CASSPSGQVYG. The complete CDR3 protein is CASSPSGQVYGYTF.

This clone was recorded a few times. Read coverage stops 3 residues before the CDR3 terminus; the germline J gene supplies the remainder. The chain uses TRBV7-9 and TRBJ1-5; D not resolved. The CDR3 has 14 residues. Looked up from germline, CDR1 is SEHNR and CDR2 is FQNEAQ (reference sequence). The V and J ends lost 0 bases and 3 bases respectively, with 6 bases between them. CDR3 DNA (partial): TGTGCCAGCAGCTTAGCCGCGTCCAATCAGCCC. It codes for CASSLAASNQP. The full CDR3 reads CASSLAASNQPQHF.